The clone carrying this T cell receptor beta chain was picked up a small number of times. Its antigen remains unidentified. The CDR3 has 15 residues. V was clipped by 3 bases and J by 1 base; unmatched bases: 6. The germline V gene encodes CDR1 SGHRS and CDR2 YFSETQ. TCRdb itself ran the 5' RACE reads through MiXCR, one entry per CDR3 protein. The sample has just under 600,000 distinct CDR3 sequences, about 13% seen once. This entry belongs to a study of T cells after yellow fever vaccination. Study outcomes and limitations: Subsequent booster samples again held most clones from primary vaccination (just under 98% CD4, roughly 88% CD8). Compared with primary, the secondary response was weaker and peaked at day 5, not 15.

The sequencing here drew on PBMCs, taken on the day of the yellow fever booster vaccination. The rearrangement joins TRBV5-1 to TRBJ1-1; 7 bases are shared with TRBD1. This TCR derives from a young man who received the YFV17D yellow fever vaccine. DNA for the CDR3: TGCGCCAGCAGCTCCTCGGGACAGCAGAACACTGAAGCTTTCTTT. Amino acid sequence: CASSSSGQQNTEAFF. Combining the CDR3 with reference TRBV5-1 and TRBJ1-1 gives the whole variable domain KAGVTQTPRYLIKTRGQQVTLSCSPISGHRSVSWYQQTPGQGLQFLFEYFSETQRNKGNFPGRFSGRQFSNSRSEMNVSTLELGDSALYLCASSSSGQQNTEAFFGQGTRLTVV.